The rows below give T cell receptor beta chains drawn from one sample of a study of read filtering for tumor transcriptome and immune sequencing. From the reads, TCRdb called clonotypes with MiXCR, one entry per CDR3 protein. This sample has around 41,000 distinct CDR3 sequences, with approximately 12% found just once. Sequencing input: a population of CD138-negative cells sorted from bone marrow. The source of these receptors is a donor older than 35 with multiple myeloma. CDR3s include the opening cysteine and the closing phenylalanine or tryptophan. The D gene is left open where the match is weak. Expanded clones get a size class; other rows say once, few or many, or leave the size out.

TRBV6-4	16	many	TRBD2	TRBJ2-3	TGTGCCAGCAGTGGGGACACTAGCGGGGGAGCAGATACGCAGTATTTT	CASSGDTSGGADTQYF
TRBV7-9	13	many	.	TRBJ2-1	TGTGCCAGCAGCCCCCCCTACTACAATGAGCAGTTCTTC	CASSPPYYNEQFF
TRBV2	14	many	TRBD1	TRBJ1-1	TGTGCCAGCAGGGACAGGGGGGCAAACACTGAAGCTTTCTTT	CASRDRGANTEAFF
TRBV6-5	16	many	.	TRBJ2-5	TGTGCCAGCAGTTACTCGAGGGGGGGGGCTTTGAAGACCCAGTACTTC	CASSYSRGGALKTQYF
TRBV5-1	13	many	.	TRBJ1-1	TGCGCCAGCAGCTCCCTTAGGGACCCTGAAGCTTTCTTT	CASSSLRDPEAFF
TRBV30	14	many	.	TRBJ2-5	TGTGCCTGGAACCCCGGAGCTTATAGGGAGACCCAGTACTTC	CAWNPGAYRETQYF
TRBV18	11	many	.	TRBJ2-5	TGTGCCAGCTCACCTGACGAGACCCAGTACTTC	CASSPDETQYF
TRBV12-5	13	many	.	TRBJ1-5	TGTGCTAGTGATACAACAGGGATTCAGCCCCAGCATTTT	CASDTTGIQPQHF
TRBV7-2	13	many	.	TRBJ1-5	TGTGCCAGCAGCTTAGGACCAAATCAGCCCCAGCATTTT	CASSLGPNQPQHF
TRBV2	14	many	.	TRBJ2-5	TGTGCCAGCAGTGAAGCCAGGCAGCTTGGGACCCAGTACTTC	CASSEARQLGTQYF
TRBV29-1	16	.	.	TRBJ2-1	TGCAGCGCCTGGTCTGGGGCCCTCAGCTCCTACAATGAGCAGTTCTTC	CSAWSGALSSYNEQFF
TRBV20-1	14	many	TRBD1	TRBJ2-2	TGCAGTGCTAGAACGGACAGGGACACCGGGGAGCTGTTTTTT	CSARTDRDTGELFF
TRBV28	14	many	TRBD1	TRBJ1-5	TGTGCCAGCAGCCCCGGGACAGGGCCCCAGCCCCAGCATTTT	CASSPGTGPQPQHF
TRBV20-1	14	.	TRBD1	TRBJ1-1	TGCAGTGCTAGAGTCCAGGGGGCGAGGACTGAAGCTTTCTTT	CSARVQGARTEAFF
TRBV29-1	12	many	.	TRBJ1-1	TGCAGCGTTGAAGGGGTGAACACTGAAGCTTTCTTT	CSVEGVNTEAFF
TRBV29-1	13	many	TRBD2	TRBJ2-7	TGCAGCGTGCGGGGGGCAGGGCCCTACGAGCAGTACTTC	CSVRGAGPYEQYF
TRBV23-1	15	many	.	TRBJ2-5	TGCGCCAGCAGTCAATTTAGGCACAGCCAAGAGACCCAGTACTTC	CASSQFRHSQETQYF
TRBV28	14	many	.	TRBJ2-7	TGTGCCAGCCAATCGAGTTTGGACTCCTACGAGCAGTACTTC	CASQSSLDSYEQYF
TRBV28	14	many	.	TRBJ2-3	TGTGCCAGCAGTTTGAGGGCTAGCGCAGATACGCAGTATTTT	CASSLRASADTQYF
TRBV11-2	12	.	.	TRBJ1-1	TGTGCCAGCAGCTCCCGGGACCATGAAGCTTTCTTT	CASSSRDHEAFF
TRBV7-2	14	many	.	TRBJ1-1	TGTGCCAGCAGCCGCCCGGGTAAGGACACTGAAGCTTTCTTT	CASSRPGKDTEAFF
TRBV20-1	12	many	.	TRBJ1-3	TGCAGTGGCAGGGCCTCTGGAAACACCATATATTTT	CSGRASGNTIYF
TRBV3-1	14	many	.	TRBJ1-1	TGTGCCAGCAGCCAGTCTGACAGACACACTGAAGCTTTCTTT	CASSQSDRHTEAFF
TRBV4-2	16	many	.	TRBJ2-7	TGTGCCAGCAGCCAAGCAGACCGGGACGCTTCCTACGAGCAGTACTTC	CASSQADRDASYEQYF
TRBV14	13	many	.	TRBJ1-1	TGTGCCAGCAGTCTGGGGCCGAACACTGAAGCTTTCTTT	CASSLGPNTEAFF
TRBV10-2	12	many	.	TRBJ1-1	TGCGCCAGCAGTGACAGATCTTCTGAAGCTTTCTTT	CASSDRSSEAFF
TRBV4-1	14	many	.	TRBJ1-1	TGCGCCAGCAGCCAAGGGTGGTCGCGGACTGAAGCTTTCTTT	CASSQGWSRTEAFF
TRBV21-1	18	many	.	TRBJ2-7	TGTGCCAGCAGCAAGGTTGGGGCTCAGAACTTGTCCGTCTACGAGCAGTACTTC	CASSKVGAQNLSVYEQYF
TRBV30	13	many	TRBD1	TRBJ2-7	TGTGCCTCCAAGGGGGACAGGGCCTACGAGCAGTACTTC	CASKGDRAYEQYF